This TCR beta chain is drawn from a study of blood T cells in healthy people across ages (dated by TCRdb to the mid-2010s). Regarding the complete study: In model experiments, template switching captured roughly one uniquely barcoded TCR beta cDNA molecule for every two T cells. The donors were divided into four age groups: young (average around 16 years), middle-aged (over 35), aged (around 59) and long-lived (about 80). Donors of different ages were randomly distributed across sequencing lanes to avoid experimental bias. The study measured age-related changes in TCR beta repertoire diversity using deep sequencing normalized with unique cDNA molecular identifiers. For two donors (one aged 18 to 29 and one aged 80 or older), the study analyzed two additional independent replicas of 1 million unique cDNA reads from the same blood draw.

Findings and caveats that apply to the study as a whole: Estimates of total diversity from one million sequenced T cells were regarded as lower bounds and underestimates. Because profiling used bulk unsorted PBMCs, naive and antigen-experienced compartments could not be compared conclusively. Compared with the aged group, the long-lived group had more naive CD4+ T cells, fewer expanded clones and increased TCR diversity, a pattern suggesting age selection. As age increased, observed TCR beta diversity per million T cells dropped in a roughly linear way, and a significant reduction was already evident by age 40. There was a strong correlation between observed TCR beta diversity and the percentage of naive T cells measured by flow cytometry. Donor CMV infection status was unknown, potentially confounding age-related changes in expanded clonotypes.

The 39 donors, aged about 6 to 100 years, were systemically healthy Caucasian individuals from Russia. Each donor gave 8 to 10 milliliters of peripheral blood, collected into EDTA-treated Vacutainer tubes. Ficoll-Paque density-gradient centrifugation was used to isolate PBMCs, with at least 6.5 million per sample. Trizol reagent was used to extract total RNA from the PBMCs, yielding at least 6 micrograms per sample. The percentages of naive CD45RAhigh/CD27high T cells were determined by flow cytometry on a PBMC aliquot from every donor. The library was generated by 5' RACE. TCRdb lists the instrument as Illumina HiSeq 2500. A second PCR of roughly 6 to 11 cycles was run with a J-beta primer mix and a sample-barcoded 5' primer. A template-switch 5' adaptor carrying 12 random nucleotides introduced a unique molecular identifier onto each TCR beta cDNA molecule. At least 3 million CDR3-containing paired-end reads were obtained from each sample. First-strand cDNA synthesis was performed from all RNA using the Mint cDNA synthesis kit, with priming by a TRBC-specific oligonucleotide. All cDNA was treated with uracil-DNA glycosylase and then went through a first 18-cycle PCR with the universal primers M1SS and BC2_uni_R. The authors processed their data as follows. For normalization, 1 million high-quality reads, each with a distinct molecular identifier, were randomly selected from each sample. Reads with shared molecular identifiers were discarded instead of being binned into consensus sequences. MiTCR, with a Q25 quality threshold and the strictest error-elimination algorithm, was used for CDR3 identification, clonotype clustering and error correction. A nonparametric unseen species model with Euler transformation was used to estimate lower-bound total TCR beta diversity. TCRdb passed the public sequencing reads through fastp at Q25 and MiXCR, retaining productive beta sequences. Entries are consolidated by CDR3 protein sequence, retaining the most common genes and DNA. Clone size and V and J calls follow TCRdb, not the original study. Across this sample there are approximately 360,000 distinct CDR3 sequences, with 50% to 60% seen only once. The top ten clonotypes cover over 40% of the sample.

Comments on this clonotype: Its antigen is currently not known. No base qualities exist here, and no much larger clone lies one base off it.

The CDR3 starts with the cysteine, ends with the phenylalanine, and has 17 residues. CDR3 DNA is the only sequence kept; it has 51 bases, read in frame from the first base. Trimming takes 0 bases off V and 7 bases off J; junction bases not matched to a gene: 6. The germline V gene encodes CDR1 LGHNA and CDR2 YSLEER. Material: blood. The chain is made from TRBV4-3 and TRBJ2-1, with 13 bases in between that match TRBD2. The TCR originated in a man aged 55-75 years in good health. The nucleotides are TGCGCCAGCAGCCAAGATTGGGGGACTAGCGGGACGAATGAGCAGTTCTTC. This sequence encodes CASSQDWGTSGTNEQFF.